These T cell receptor beta chains were read from a single sample in a study of OX40 agonist ivuxolimab in advanced cancers. Profiled with immunoSEQ multiplex PCR; TCRdb holds only in-frame clones, not every one. The repertoire holds some 74,000 clones, 90% seen once, with about 0.3% in the top ten. The source was CD4+ or CD8+ T cells sorted from blood, collected in a trial of the OX40 agonist ivuxolimab. Receptors originate from an adult with an advanced solid tumor such as melanoma, head and neck, liver or kidney cancer. The CDR3 runs from the conserved cysteine through the conserved F or W. A D gene is named only where the DNA matches it firmly. The size field is filled for only some rows; it gives once, few, many or a size class.

D	V	J	length	size	DNA	CDR3
NA	TRBV27	TRBJ1-2	14	NA	TGTGCCAGCAGTTTGTCTTACGATAACTATGGCTACACCTTC	CASSLSYDNYGYTF
NA	TRBV19	TRBJ1-2	13	NA	TGTGCCAGTAGTATGGGGGGGGACTATGGCTACACCTTC	CASSMGGDYGYTF
NA	TRBV9	TRBJ1-2	12	NA	TGTGCCAGCTCGGACGGTAACTATGGCTACACCTTC	CASSDGNYGYTF
TRBD1	TRBV19	TRBJ1-5	16	NA	TGTGCCAGTAGTTTGGGGACAGGGGATAGCAATCAGCCCCAGCATTTT	CASSLGTGDSNQPQHF
NA	TRBV7-8	TRBJ1-4	14	NA	TGTGCCAGCAGCTTTACGGACATTAATGAAAAACTGTTTTTT	CASSFTDINEKLFF
NA	TRBV2	TRBJ1-1	15	NA	TGTGCCAGCAGTGAATGGGTACCCCAAAACACTGAAGCTTTCTTT	CASSEWVPQNTEAFF
NA	TRBV19	TRBJ2-1	15	NA	TGTGCCAGTAGTATAGGGGACATGGCCTACAATGAGCAGTTCTTC	CASSIGDMAYNEQFF
NA	TRBV6-1	TRBJ1-5	15	few	TGTGCCAGCAGGGGAGAGCAGGGTATCCGTCAGCCCCAGCATTTT	CASRGEQGIRQPQHF
NA	TRBV2	TRBJ1-5	15	few	TGTGCCAGCAGTGAAGCGCTTCCCACCTATCAGCCCCAGCATTTT	CASSEALPTYQPQHF
NA	TRBV5-1	TRBJ1-4	13	once	TGCGCCAGCAGGGTTCAATCTAATGAAAAACTGTTTTTT	CASRVQSNEKLFF
NA	TRBV6-4	TRBJ1-2	14	few	TGTGCCAGCAGTGTCGGGGCAATGGGGTATGGCTACACCTTC	CASSVGAMGYGYTF
NA	TRBV18	TRBJ2-6	20	NA	TGTGCCAGCTCACCGTTCCTTGGGGGCGGGGAGTTCTCTGGGGCCAACGTCCTGACTTTC	CASSPFLGGGEFSGANVLTF
TRBD1	TRBV19	TRBJ1-2	16	NA	TGTGCCAGCCAGGTCCGTCCGGGACAGACCCTCTATGGCTACACCTTC	CASQVRPGQTLYGYTF
TRBD1	TRBV15	TRBJ1-5	15	NA	TGTGCCACCAGCCCTGTCGACAGGGTCAATCAGCCCCAGCATTTT	CATSPVDRVNQPQHF
NA	TRBV18	TRBJ1-4	17	once	TGTGCCAGCTCACCAGCAGAGGGCTTGGGAGTCGGGGAAAAACTGTTTTTT	CASSPAEGLGVGEKLFF
NA	TRBV5-1	TRBJ1-5	15	NA	TGCGCCAGCAGCTTGGAACCGGGGGGCAATCAGCCCCAGCATTTT	CASSLEPGGNQPQHF
TRBD2	TRBV6-6	TRBJ2-3	16	NA	TGTGCCAGCAGTACTACTAGGGCGGGGGGCTCAGATACGCAGTATTTT	CASSTTRAGGSDTQYF
NA	TRBV7-9	TRBJ2-1	14	NA	TGTGCCAGCAGCTACCCGGACGGGAGTGGTGAGCAGTTCTTC	CASSYPDGSGEQFF
TRBD1	TRBV30	TRBJ1-2	13	NA	TGTGCCTGGACCCGGGACAGGGTCGGTGGCTACACCTTC	CAWTRDRVGGYTF
NA	TRBV5-1	TRBJ1-4	18	NA	TGCGCCAGCAGTCTGGAGTTGTTAGCGGGGGGATCAAGGGAAAAACTGTTTTTT	CASSLELLAGGSREKLFF
NA	TRBV5-1	TRBJ2-3	16	NA	TGCGCCAGCAGCGAGTCTGGCGTTGGAGGGGGAGATACGCAGTATTTT	CASSESGVGGGDTQYF
TRBD1	TRBV19	TRBJ2-3	16	NA	TGTGCCAGTAGTATAGGAATCAGGGGGCTATGGGATACGCAGTATTTT	CASSIGIRGLWDTQYF
TRBD1	TRBV7-8	TRBJ1-5	15	NA	TGTGCCAGCAGTCTAACAGGGGACCCTAATCAGCCCCAGCATTTT	CASSLTGDPNQPQHF
NA	TRBV19	TRBJ1-2	14	NA	TGTGCCAGTAGTATTAATATCGGGGACTATGGCTACACCTTC	CASSINIGDYGYTF
NA	TRBV29-1	TRBJ2-7	13	NA	TGCAGCGTTGAAACAGGGAGCTCCTACGAGCAGTACTTC	CSVETGSSYEQYF
NA	TRBV6-1	TRBJ1-5	14	NA	TGTGCCAGCAGTGAAGCTAGTAGTCATCAGCCCCAGCATTTT	CASSEASSHQPQHF
TRBD2	TRBV5-1	TRBJ2-5	15	NA	TGCGCCAGCACCCCTCTAGCGGGAAACCAAGAGACCCAGTACTTC	CASTPLAGNQETQYF
NA	TRBV29-1	TRBJ1-1	13	NA	TGCAGCGTTCAAGGAAAGATGAACACTGAAGCTTTCTTT	CSVQGKMNTEAFF
TRBD1	TRBV19	TRBJ1-3	14	NA	TGTGCCAGTAGGGGACAGCTCTCTGGAAACACCATATATTTT	CASRGQLSGNTIYF
NA	TRBV9	TRBJ2-2	14	NA	TGTGCCAGCAGCGTAGAGGGCGGTGTCGGGGAGCTGTTTTTT	CASSVEGGVGELFF
NA	TRBV5-1	TRBJ1-5	15	NA	TGCGCCAGCAGCTTGGGTCAGGGTGGCAATCAGCCCCAGCATTTT	CASSLGQGGNQPQHF
TRBD1	TRBV4-2	TRBJ1-5	15	once	TGTGCCAGCAGCGCTTCCGGACAGGGCAATCAGCCCCAGCATTTT	CASSASGQGNQPQHF
NA	TRBV7-9	TRBJ1-1	15	NA	TGTGCCAGCAGCCCTTTTGACGGTTCGAACACTGAAGCTTTCTTT	CASSPFDGSNTEAFF
NA	TRBV18	TRBJ1-2	17	once	TGTGCCAGCTCACCGACAGGAGGTCTCCCCGTAGGGTATGGCTACACCTTC	CASSPTGGLPVGYGYTF
NA	TRBV6-6	TRBJ2-5	13	NA	TGTGCCAGCAGTTTAGCCCTTACAGGGACCCAGTACTTC	CASSLALTGTQYF
NA	TRBV29-1	TRBJ1-1	16	NA	TGCAGCGTTGAGGGGGGGGCCTGGCCCATGAACACTGAAGCTTTCTTT	CSVEGGAWPMNTEAFF
TRBD1	TRBV7-9	TRBJ2-5	14	NA	TGTGCCAGCAGGCGCGCGGACAGGGAAGAGACCCAGTACTTC	CASRRADREETQYF
NA	TRBV28	TRBJ1-1	13	NA	TGTGCCAGCATACGGACACTGAACACTGAAGCTTTCTTT	CASIRTLNTEAFF
NA	TRBV7-2	TRBJ2-2	13	NA	TGTGCCAGCAGCTTACAAGGGGCCGGGGAGCTGTTTTTT	CASSLQGAGELFF
NA	TRBV10-2	TRBJ1-4	13	few	TGCGCCAGCAGTGTGGGCCGCGAAGAAAAACTGTTTTTT	CASSVGREEKLFF
TRBD1	TRBV6-5	TRBJ1-1	15	NA	TGTGCCAGCAGTTACCTGCCAGGGGGCACGACTGAAGCTTTCTTT	CASSYLPGGTTEAFF
NA	TRBV10-1	TRBJ1-2	11	few	TGCGCCGGGGGATCCTGCAATGGCTACACCTTC	CAGGSCNGYTF
TRBD1	TRBV7-9	TRBJ2-7	15	once	TGTGCCAGCAGCCCGGGCGACAGGGCCTCCTACGAGCAGTACTTC	CASSPGDRASYEQYF
TRBD1	TRBV15	TRBJ2-5	13	NA	TGTGCCACCAGCGTGGGACAGCAAGAGACCCAGTACTTC	CATSVGQQETQYF